This TCR beta chain was sequenced during a study of regulatory T cells in long-lasting Graves disease. Background on the study: Persistence in Graves' disease required over 5 years of antithyroid drugs plus positive TSH receptor antibodies. General study findings and limits: Thyroid tissue was not studied; only peripheral blood was.

As to time point: persistent/refractory GD, antithyroid drugs over 5 years with positive TRAb. PBMC RNA was the source of the TCR library. Graves' disease diagnosis relied on American Thyroid Association guidelines. The source of the patients was an endocrinology department in Xi'an, China. With iRepertoire HTBI primers and Arm-PCR of CDR3 regions, TCR beta libraries were built. TCRdb recomputed calls from the multiplex PCR reads with MiXCR, one row per CDR3 protein. The sample consists of about 460,000 distinct CDR3 sequences, approximately 23% of them appearing once. Notes on this clonotype: Its antigen is still unknown. Since a much larger clone is just one base distant, this may be a read error.

Specimen: peripheral blood mononuclear cells (PBMCs), collected when the disease was refractory, from a patient treated with antithyroid drugs. This sequence was found in a female donor with Graves disease.

CDR3 coding DNA: TGTGCCAGCAGCCCAGGGACAAGGGACGCCTATGGCTACACCTTC. Its protein is CASSPGTRDAYGYTF. The V call is TRBV28, the J call TRBJ1-2; D is possibly TRBD1 (6 bases). The CDR3 has 15 residues. V gave up 6 bases and J gave up 4 bases, with 18 bases separating them. Germline loops: CDR1 MDHEN, CDR2 SYDVKM.